The rows below give T cell receptor beta chains drawn from one sample of a study of beta chain features in type 1 diabetes. Data came from immunoSEQ multiplex PCR; TCRdb stores just in-frame clones and leaves some out. The table shows nearly 700,000 clones, with roughly 12% occurring only once. Sequences were obtained from naive CD4+ T cells from blood. The source of these receptors is a man between 18 and 35 years old with type 1 diabetes. Both conserved end residues are part of each CDR3. The D gene is left open where the match is weak. Only part of the rows carry a size: once, few, many, or a class if the clone is expanded.

>TRBJ2-1|few|16|TRBV9|.
CASSREDRQFYNEQFF
TGTGCCAGCAGCCGGGAAGACAGACAATTCTACAATGAGCAGTTCTTC
>TRBJ2-3|.|13|TRBV6-4|.
CASSDRDFGTQYF
TGTGCCAGCAGTGACCGGGACTTCGGTACGCAGTATTTT
>TRBJ1-5|few|14|TRBV2|.
CASSELRGNQPQHF
TGTGCCAGCAGTGAACTCAGGGGCAATCAGCCCCAGCATTTT
>TRBJ1-4|.|14|TRBV7-9|.
CTSTLYSDNEKLFF
TGTACCAGCACGCTTTACTCCGATAATGAAAAACTGTTTTTT
>TRBJ1-2|.|13|TRBV6-5|.
CASSYSTGQRYTF
TGTGCCAGCAGTTACTCGACTGGGCAGCGCTACACCTTC
>TRBJ2-1|.|14|TRBV10-3|.
CAIKRDSNYNEQFF
TGTGCCATCAAGAGGGACTCCAACTACAATGAGCAGTTCTTC
>TRBJ2-2|few|16|TRBV7-3|TRBD1
CASSFGQGASTGELFF
TGTGCCAGCAGCTTCGGGCAGGGGGCCTCCACCGGGGAGCTGTTTTTT
>TRBJ2-3|.|14|TRBV7-9|TRBD2
CASLREGMTDTQYF
TGTGCCAGTCTGCGGGAGGGGATGACAGATACGCAGTATTTT
>TRBJ1-1|few|14|TRBV12-5|.
CASGLVLVGTEAFF
TGTGCTAGTGGTTTGGTACTTGTAGGGACTGAAGCTTTCTTT
>TRBJ1-1|.|12|TRBV6-1|.
CASSVHGTEAFF
TGTGCCAGCAGTGTCCATGGCACTGAAGCTTTCTTT
>TRBJ1-2|.|12|TRBV6-5|.
CASSYSRNGYTF
TGTGCCAGCAGTTACTCGAGGAACGGCTACACCTTC
>TRBJ2-1|few|16|TRBV9|.
CASSVHGGSSYNEQFF
TGTGCCAGCAGCGTTCACGGAGGGAGCTCCTACAATGAGCAGTTCTTC